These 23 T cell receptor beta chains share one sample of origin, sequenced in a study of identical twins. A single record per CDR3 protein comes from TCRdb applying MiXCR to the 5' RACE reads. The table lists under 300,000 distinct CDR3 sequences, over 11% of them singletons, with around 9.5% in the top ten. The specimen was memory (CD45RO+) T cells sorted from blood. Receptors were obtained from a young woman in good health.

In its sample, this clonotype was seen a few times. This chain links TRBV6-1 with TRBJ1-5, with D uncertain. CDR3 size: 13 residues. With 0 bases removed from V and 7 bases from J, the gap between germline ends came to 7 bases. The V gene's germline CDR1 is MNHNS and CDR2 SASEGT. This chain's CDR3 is CASSEANIQPQHF. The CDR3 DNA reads TGTGCCAGCAGTGAAGCGAACATCCAGCCCCAGCATTTT.

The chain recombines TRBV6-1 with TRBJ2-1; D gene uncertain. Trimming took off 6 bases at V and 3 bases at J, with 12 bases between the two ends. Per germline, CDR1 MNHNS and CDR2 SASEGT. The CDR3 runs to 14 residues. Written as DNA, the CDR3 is TGTGCCAGCAGCCCCCGGCGGCTCTACAATGAGCAGTTCTTC. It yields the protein CASSPRRLYNEQFF.

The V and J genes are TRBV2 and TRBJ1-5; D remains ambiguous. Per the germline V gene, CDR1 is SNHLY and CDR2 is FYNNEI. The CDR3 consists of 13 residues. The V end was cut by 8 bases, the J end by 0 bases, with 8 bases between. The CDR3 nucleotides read TGTGCCAGCGTTTACCATAGCAATCAGCCCCAGCATTTT. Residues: CASVYHSNQPQHF. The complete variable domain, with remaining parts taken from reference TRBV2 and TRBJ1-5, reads EPEVTQTPSHQVTQMGQEVILRCVPISNHLYFYWYRQILGQKVEFLVSFYNNEISEKSEIFDDQFSVERPDGSNFTLKIRSTKLEDSAMYFCASVYHSNQPQHFGDGTRLSIL.

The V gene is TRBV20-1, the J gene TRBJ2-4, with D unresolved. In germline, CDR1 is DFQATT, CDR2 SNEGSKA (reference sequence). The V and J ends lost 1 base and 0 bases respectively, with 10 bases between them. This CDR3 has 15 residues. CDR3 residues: CSARVSRLAKNIQYF. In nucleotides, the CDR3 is TGCAGTGCTAGAGTGAGCAGACTAGCCAAAAACATTCAGTACTTC.

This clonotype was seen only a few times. The CDR3 loop reads CASSLEFPLGELFF. The CDR3 nucleotides are TGCGCCAGCAGCTTGGAATTCCCACTGGGGGAGCTGTTTTTT. The chain links TRBV5-1 to TRBJ2-2; D remains ambiguous. Germline V CDR1 and CDR2: SGHRS, YFSETQ. The CDR3 sequence is 14 residues long. The V end lost 0 bases, the J end lost 8 bases, and 11 bases lay between the germline ends.

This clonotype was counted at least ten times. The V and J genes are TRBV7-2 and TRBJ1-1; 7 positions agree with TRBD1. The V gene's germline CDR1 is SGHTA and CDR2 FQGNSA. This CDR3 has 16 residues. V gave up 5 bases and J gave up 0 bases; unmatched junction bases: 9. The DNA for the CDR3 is TGTGCCAGCAGCCCCCACCGTACAGGGGTGAACACTGAAGCTTTCTTT. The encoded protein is CASSPHRTGVNTEAFF.

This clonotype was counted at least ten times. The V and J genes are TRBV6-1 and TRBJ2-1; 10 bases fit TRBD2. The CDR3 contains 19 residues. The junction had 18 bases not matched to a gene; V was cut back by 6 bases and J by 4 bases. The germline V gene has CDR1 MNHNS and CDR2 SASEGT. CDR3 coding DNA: TGTGCCAGCAGCCTACAGGGTAGTTTAGGACTAGCGGTTTACAATGAGCAGTTCTTC. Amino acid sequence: CASSLQGSLGLAVYNEQFF.

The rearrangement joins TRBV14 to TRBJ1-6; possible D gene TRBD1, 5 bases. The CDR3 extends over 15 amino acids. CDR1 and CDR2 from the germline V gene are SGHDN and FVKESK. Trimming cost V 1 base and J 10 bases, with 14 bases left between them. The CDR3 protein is CASSQGRRGRSPLHF. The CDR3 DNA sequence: TGTGCCAGCAGCCAAGGGCGGAGGGGCCGGTCACCCCTCCACTTT. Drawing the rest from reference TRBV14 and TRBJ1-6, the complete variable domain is EAGVTQFPSHSVIEKGQTVTLRCDPISGHDNLYWYRRVMGKEIKFLLHFVKESKQDESGMPNNRFLAERTGGTYSTLKVQPAELEDSGVYFCASSQGRRGRSPLHFGNGTRLTVT.

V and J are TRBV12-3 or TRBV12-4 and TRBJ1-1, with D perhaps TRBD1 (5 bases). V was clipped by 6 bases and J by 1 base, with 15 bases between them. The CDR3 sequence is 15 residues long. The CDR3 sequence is CASSPRGTANTEAFF. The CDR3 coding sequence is TGTGCCAGCAGCCCTCGCGGGACCGCGAACACTGAAGCTTTCTTT.

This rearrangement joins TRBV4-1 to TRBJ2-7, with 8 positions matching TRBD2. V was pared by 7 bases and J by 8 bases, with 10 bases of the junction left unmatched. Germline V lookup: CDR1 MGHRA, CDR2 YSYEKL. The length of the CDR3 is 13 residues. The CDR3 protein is CASKQAGASQQYF. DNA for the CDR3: TGCGCCAGCAAGCAAGCGGGAGCTTCGCAGCAGTACTTC.

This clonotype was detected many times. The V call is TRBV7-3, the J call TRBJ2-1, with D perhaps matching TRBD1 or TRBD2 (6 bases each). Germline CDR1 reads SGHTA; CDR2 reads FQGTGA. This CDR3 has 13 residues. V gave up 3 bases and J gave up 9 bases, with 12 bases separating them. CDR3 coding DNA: TGTGCCAGCAGCTTGAACGGGGGCAGTGAGCAGTTCTTC. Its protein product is CASSLNGGSEQFF.

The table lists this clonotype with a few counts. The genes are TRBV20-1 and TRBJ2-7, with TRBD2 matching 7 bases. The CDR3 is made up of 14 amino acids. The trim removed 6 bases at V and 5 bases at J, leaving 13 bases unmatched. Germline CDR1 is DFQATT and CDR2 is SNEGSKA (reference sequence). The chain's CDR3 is CSAPRLADINEQYF. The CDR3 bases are TGCAGTGCCCCGAGGCTAGCGGATATAAACGAGCAGTACTTC.

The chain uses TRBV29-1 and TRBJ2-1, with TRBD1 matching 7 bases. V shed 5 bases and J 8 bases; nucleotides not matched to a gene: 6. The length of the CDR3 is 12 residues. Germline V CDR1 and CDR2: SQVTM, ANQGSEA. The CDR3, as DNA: TGCAGCGTTCGGGGACAGTTCGATGAGCAGTTCTTC. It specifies CSVRGQFDEQFF.

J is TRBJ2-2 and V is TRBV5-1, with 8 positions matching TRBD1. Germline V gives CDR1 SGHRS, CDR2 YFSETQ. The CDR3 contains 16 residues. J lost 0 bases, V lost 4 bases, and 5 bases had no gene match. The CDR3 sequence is CASSARTGTNTGELFF. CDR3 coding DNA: TGCGCCAGCAGCGCCCGGACAGGGACGAACACCGGGGAGCTGTTTTTT.

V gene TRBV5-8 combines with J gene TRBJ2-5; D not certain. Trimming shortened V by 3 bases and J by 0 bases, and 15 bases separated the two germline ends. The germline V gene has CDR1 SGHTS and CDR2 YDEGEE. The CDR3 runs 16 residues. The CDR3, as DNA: TGTGCCAGCAGCTCGAGAGGAAAATCGTACCAAGAGACCCAGTACTTC. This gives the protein CASSSRGKSYQETQYF. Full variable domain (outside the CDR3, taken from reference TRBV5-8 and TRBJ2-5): EAGVTQSPTHLIKTRGQQATLRCSPISGHTSVYWYQQALGLGLQFLLWYDEGEERNRGNFPPRFSGRQFPNYSSELNVNALELEDSALYLCASSSRGKSYQETQYFGPGTRLLVL.

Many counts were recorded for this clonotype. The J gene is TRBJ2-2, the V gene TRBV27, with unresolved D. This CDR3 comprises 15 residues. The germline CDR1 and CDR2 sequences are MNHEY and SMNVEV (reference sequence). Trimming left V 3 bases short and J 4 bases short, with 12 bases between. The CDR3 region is CASSFRLATTGELFF. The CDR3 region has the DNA TGTGCCAGCAGTTTTCGGTTGGCGACCACCGGGGAGCTGTTTTTT.

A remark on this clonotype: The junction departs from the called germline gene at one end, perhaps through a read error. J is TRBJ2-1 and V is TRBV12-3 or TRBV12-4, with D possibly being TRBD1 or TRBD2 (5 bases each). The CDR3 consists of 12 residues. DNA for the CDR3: TGTGCCAGCAGACTGAATCCGGGACCCGTACGCTTC. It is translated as CASRLNPGPVRF.

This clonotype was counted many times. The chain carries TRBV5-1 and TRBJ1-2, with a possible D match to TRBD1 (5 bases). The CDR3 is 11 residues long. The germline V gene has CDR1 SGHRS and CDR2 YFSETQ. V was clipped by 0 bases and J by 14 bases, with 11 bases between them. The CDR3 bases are TGCGCCAGCAGCTTGGAGGGGCCCCCAACCTTC. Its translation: CASSLEGPPTF.

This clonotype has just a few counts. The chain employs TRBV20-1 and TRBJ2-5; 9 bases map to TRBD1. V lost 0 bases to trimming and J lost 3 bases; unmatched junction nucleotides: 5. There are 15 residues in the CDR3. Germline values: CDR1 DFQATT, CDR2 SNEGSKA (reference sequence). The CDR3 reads CSARDAGQGKETQYF. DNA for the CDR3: TGCAGTGCTAGAGATGCGGGACAGGGAAAAGAGACCCAGTACTTC.

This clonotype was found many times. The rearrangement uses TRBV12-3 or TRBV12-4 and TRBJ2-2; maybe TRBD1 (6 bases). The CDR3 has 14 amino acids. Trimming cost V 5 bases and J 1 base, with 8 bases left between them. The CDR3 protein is CASSPGQNTGELFF. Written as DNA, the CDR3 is TGTGCCAGCAGTCCGGGACAGAACACCGGGGAGCTGTTTTTT.

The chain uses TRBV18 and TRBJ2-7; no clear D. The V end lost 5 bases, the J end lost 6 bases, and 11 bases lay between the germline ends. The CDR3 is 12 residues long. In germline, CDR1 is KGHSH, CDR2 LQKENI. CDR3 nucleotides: TGTGCCAGCTCAAGGGATTCGGGCGAGCAGTACTTC. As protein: CASSRDSGEQYF.

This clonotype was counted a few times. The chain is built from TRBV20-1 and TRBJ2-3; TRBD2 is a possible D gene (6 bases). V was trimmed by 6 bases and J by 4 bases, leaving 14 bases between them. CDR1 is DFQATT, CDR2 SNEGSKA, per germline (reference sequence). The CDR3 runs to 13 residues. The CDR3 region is CSADTGGPDTQYF. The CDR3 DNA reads TGCAGTGCCGACACCGGAGGGCCAGATACGCAGTATTTT.

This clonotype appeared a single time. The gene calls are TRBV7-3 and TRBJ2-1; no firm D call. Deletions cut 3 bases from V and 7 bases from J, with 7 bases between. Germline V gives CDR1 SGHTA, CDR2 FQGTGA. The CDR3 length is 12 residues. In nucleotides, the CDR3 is TGTGCCAGCAGCTTGAGAACGAATGAGCAGTTCTTC. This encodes CASSLRTNEQFF.